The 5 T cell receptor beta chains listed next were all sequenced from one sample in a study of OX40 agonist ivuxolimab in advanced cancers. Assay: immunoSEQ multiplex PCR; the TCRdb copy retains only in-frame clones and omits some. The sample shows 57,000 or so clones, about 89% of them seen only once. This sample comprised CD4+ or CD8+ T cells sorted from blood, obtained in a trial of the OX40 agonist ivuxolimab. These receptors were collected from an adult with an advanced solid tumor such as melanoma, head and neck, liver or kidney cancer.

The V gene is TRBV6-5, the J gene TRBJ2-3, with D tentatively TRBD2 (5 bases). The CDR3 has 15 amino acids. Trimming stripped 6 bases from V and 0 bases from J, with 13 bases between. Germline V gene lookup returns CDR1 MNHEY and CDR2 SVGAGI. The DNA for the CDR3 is TGTGCCAGCAGGCCCCGACGGACTAGCACAGATACGCAGTATTTT. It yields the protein CASRPRRTSTDTQYF.

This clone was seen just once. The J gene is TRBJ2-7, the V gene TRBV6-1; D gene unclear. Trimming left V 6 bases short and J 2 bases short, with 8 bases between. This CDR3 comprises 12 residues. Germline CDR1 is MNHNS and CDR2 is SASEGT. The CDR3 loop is CASRFYTYEQYF. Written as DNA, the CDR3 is TGTGCCAGCAGATTTTACACCTACGAGCAGTACTTC.

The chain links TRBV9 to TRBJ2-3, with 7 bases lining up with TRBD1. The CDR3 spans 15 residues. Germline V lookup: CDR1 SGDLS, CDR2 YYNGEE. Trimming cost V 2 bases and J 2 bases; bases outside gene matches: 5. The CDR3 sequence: CASSVRGSDTDTQYF. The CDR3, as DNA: TGTGCCAGCAGCGTCAGGGGGAGTGACACAGATACGCAGTATTTT.

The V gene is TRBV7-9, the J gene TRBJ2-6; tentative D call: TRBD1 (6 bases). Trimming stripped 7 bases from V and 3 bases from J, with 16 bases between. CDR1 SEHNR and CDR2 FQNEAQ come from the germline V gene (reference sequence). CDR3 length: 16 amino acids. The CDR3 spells CASTRTESRGANVLTF. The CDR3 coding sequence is TGTGCCAGCACGAGGACAGAGAGTCGTGGGGCCAACGTCCTGACTTTC.

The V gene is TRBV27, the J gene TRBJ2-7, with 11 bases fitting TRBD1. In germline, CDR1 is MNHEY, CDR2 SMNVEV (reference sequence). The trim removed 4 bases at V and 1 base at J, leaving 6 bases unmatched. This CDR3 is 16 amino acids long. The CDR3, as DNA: TGTGCCAGCAGTTCCACGGGACAGGGGGGTTCCTACGAGCAGTACTTC. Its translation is CASSSTGQGGSYEQYF.